Below are 13 T cell receptor beta chains sequenced from a single sample in a study of tumor-infiltrating lymphocytes in primary liver carcinoma. The template, roughly 0.45 ug total RNA, yielded TCR beta cDNA made with a constant-region primer. Modified slightly, ARM-PCR produced TCR beta libraries over three nested multiplex PCR rounds. The first two PCR rounds used TRBV1-TRBV30 forward primers with a C-beta reverse primer, about 10 cycles each. Each CDR3 protein gets one entry after TCRdb re-called the multiplex PCR reads with MiXCR. The sample includes 100,000 or so distinct CDR3 sequences, approximately 78% of them seen just once. Without any cell sorting, about 19-31 mg of bulk tissue yielded co-extracted RNA and DNA. The specimen was liver tumor tissue from sampling region 3. Indicated subset: tumor region T3, left-lateral pole. The receptors were sampled from a man aged 35 to 55 with primary liver carcinoma and hepatitis B virus infection.

This clonotype was seen once. The V and J genes are TRBV11-1 and TRBJ1-5; 10 nucleotides match TRBD1. The CDR3 runs to 15 residues. Germline V CDR1 and CDR2: SGHAT, FQDESV (reference sequence). The junction had 16 bases not matched to a gene; V was cut back by 4 bases and J by 16 bases. CDR3 nucleotide sequence: TGTGCCAGCAGCTCTGGACAGGGGGACTATCAGCCGCATCATTTT. Residues: CASSSGQGDYQPHHF.

This clonotype was picked up many times. J is TRBJ2-7 and V is TRBV2; 8 nucleotides match TRBD1. The CDR3 runs to 14 residues. CDR1 SNHLY and CDR2 FYNNEI come from the germline V gene. Trimming at V came to 7 bases and at J to 3 bases, leaving 8 bases not matched to a gene. CDR3 coding DNA: TGTGCCAGCAATACTCCGGGACAGGTCTACGAGCAGTACTTC. It is translated as CASNTPGQVYEQYF.

The V call is TRBV4-2, the J call TRBJ2-1; D gene uncertain. The length of the CDR3 is 15 residues. CDR1 is LGHNA, CDR2 YNFKEQ, per germline. The CDR3 sequence is CVNSQELQTNNEQFF. The DNA for the CDR3 is TGTGTCAACAGCCAGGAATTGCAGACAAACAATGAGCAGTTCTTC.

On this clonotype itself: The junction does not match germline at one end; this may be a read error. The chain couples TRBV14 to TRBJ2-5, with TRBD2 identical over 10 bases. Germline V CDR1 and CDR2: SGHDN, FVKESK. CDR3 length equals 17 residues. The CDR3 DNA reads as TGTGCCAGCAGCCAAGTTGGACTAGCGGTTACCCAAGTGACCCACTACTTC. It translates to CASSQVGLAVTQVTHYF.

On this clonotype itself: It is likely a read error, because the conserved phenylalanine at the end of the CDR3 is missing. The genes are TRBV6-5 and TRBJ1-1, with D unclear. The germline V gene encodes CDR1 MNHEY and CDR2 SVGAGI. The CDR3 is 17 residues long. The V gene lost 6 bases and the J gene lost 5 bases, with 25 bases spanning the gap. The CDR3 loop reads CASSLNTGPRVRTEAFV. CDR3 DNA sequence: TGTGCCAGCAGCCTAAACACCGGGCCTAGGGTAAGGACTGAAGCTTTCGTT.

CDR3 DNA: TGTGCCAGCACCATTTTCGGAACAGGGTCTAGGGAGCAGTACTTC. Its translation is CASTIFGTGSREQYF. This chain joins TRBV28 and TRBJ2-7, with D possibly matching TRBD1 (6 bases). The CDR3 contains 15 residues. Germline V gene sequence: CDR1 MDHEN, CDR2 SYDVKM. V was cut by 7 bases and J by 7 bases, with 23 bases left in between.

This clonotype has at least ten counts. The V call is TRBV25-1, the J call TRBJ1-6; D is unresolved. V dropped 1 base and J dropped 9 bases, with 7 bases sitting between them. Germline assignment: CDR1 MGHDK and CDR2 SYGVNS. The CDR3 is 13 amino acids. The CDR3 region is CASSEFFSSPLHF. CDR3 in DNA: TGTGCCAGCAGTGAATTCTTTAGTTCACCCCTCCACTTT. The full variable domain, in which reference TRBV25-1 and TRBJ1-6 provide the parts outside the CDR3, is EADIYQTPRYLVIGTGKKITLECSQTMGHDKMYWYQQDPGMELHLIHYSYGVNSTEKGDLSSESTVSRIRTEHFPLTLESARPSHTSQYLCASSEFFSSPLHFGNGTRLTVT.

This clonotype was observed a handful of times. This may arise from a read error, as a much more abundant clone is one base away. The J gene is TRBJ2-7, the V gene TRBV6-1, with D maybe TRBD2 (7 bases). Germline-derived CDR1 and CDR2 are MNHNS and SASEGT. CDR3 size: 14 residues. The CDR3 sequence: CTTDKGSGGNEQYF. The DNA for the CDR3 is TGTACCACGGATAAAGGCTCGGGGGGCAACGAGCAGTACTTC.

The chain recombines TRBV12-3 or TRBV12-4 with TRBJ1-5, with D maybe TRBD1 (5 bases). CDR3 length: 16 residues. Trimming took off 4 bases at V and 3 bases at J, with 16 bases between the two ends. DNA of the CDR3: TGTGCCAGCAGTTCTCCTGGACACGTTACCAATCAGCCCCAGCATTTT. It is translated as CASSSPGHVTNQPQHF.

Notes on this clonotype: The junction and the germline gene differ at one end; a read error may be behind it. CDR3 region: CASRLAGASGDLQETQYF. CDR3 DNA: TGCGCCAGCAGATTGGCCGGGGCTAGCGGGGACCTACAAGAGACCCAGTACTTC. The chain employs TRBV5-1 and TRBJ2-5; 9 bases are shared with TRBD2. The CDR3 contains 18 residues. In germline, CDR1 is SGHRS, CDR2 YFSETQ.

A word on this clonotype: Germline is not matched at one junction end, which may reflect a read error. The chain combines TRBV29-1 with TRBJ2-3, with 8 bases aligning to TRBD2. Germline V lookup: CDR1 SQVTM, CDR2 ANQGSEA. There are 14 residues in the CDR3. The CDR3 nucleotides are TGCAGGGTTGGATCGGTGGGAGCGGGAGTTACGCAGTATTTT. Protein sequence: CRVGSVGAGVTQYF.

The table lists this clonotype with a few counts. A much more abundant neighbour one base away suggests this may be a read error. This chain connects TRBV6-6 to TRBJ1-3; possible D gene TRBD1, 5 bases. Germline CDR1 MNHNY, CDR2 SVGAGI (reference sequence). CDR3 length: 18 amino acids. V was trimmed by 0 bases and J by 0 bases, leaving 15 bases between them. The CDR3 reads CASSYSDTGKSSGNTIYF. The DNA for the CDR3 is TGTGCCAGCAGTTACTCGGACACAGGAAAAAGCTCTGGAAACACCATATATTTT.

About this clonotype itself: The junction departs from germline at one end; a sequencing error may be responsible. The gene calls are TRBV12-3 or TRBV12-4 and TRBJ1-1; no clear D. There are 13 residues in the CDR3. Here the CDR3 DNA reads TGTGTCAGCAAATGGCCCCTAGGCACTGAAGCTTTCTTT. It specifies CVSKWPLGTEAFF.